Below are 18 T cell receptor beta chains sequenced from a single sample in a study of spatial heterogeneity in lung cancer (dated by TCRdb to the late 2010s). Library preparation employed 5' RACE. The sample was run on a NextSeq 500. Starting from the raw public reads, TCRdb applied fastp trimming at Q25, assembled clones with MiXCR and retained in-frame beta chains. Rows matching on CDR3 protein sequence are summarized as one entry with the most common DNA and genes. The sample table shows approximately 15,000 distinct CDR3 sequences, and 3.6% are seen once. 8.5% to 10% of the sample lies in the top ten. The time point label here, explained by the study, means: sample taken at primary tumor resection. The sequences come from normal lung tissue next to the tumor, collected at surgery. The receptors come from a male donor with early-stage non-small cell lung cancer.

At least ten counts were recorded for this clonotype. This beta chain is an off-target read within a library intended for alpha chains, so its frequency means little. The gene calls are TRBV29-1 and TRBJ2-3; maybe TRBD2 (5 bases). Germline lookup yields CDR1 SQVTM and CDR2 ANQGSEA. With 7 bases removed from V and 0 bases from J, the gap between germline ends came to 11 bases. The CDR3 is made up of 13 amino acids. The CDR3 loop reads CSADGSSTDTQYF. The CDR3 bases are TGCAGCGCGGATGGGAGTAGCACAGATACGCAGTATTTT.

In this sample, this clonotype turned up many times. This beta chain lies outside the target of a library built for alpha chains; its clone size means little. CDR3 loop: CASSPDREKLFF. DNA of the CDR3: TGTGCCAGCAGCCCCGATCGAGAAAAACTGTTTTTT. V gene TRBV2 combines with J gene TRBJ1-4; unclear D gene. CDR1 is SNHLY, CDR2 FYNNEI, per germline. Trimming removed 6 bases from V and 8 bases from J, with 10 bases in between. This CDR3 has 12 amino acids.

This clonotype appeared many times. Found in a library prepared for alpha chains, this beta chain is an off-target read, and its abundance has little meaning. The gene calls are TRBV3-1 and TRBJ1-1; the match to TRBD1 covers 7 bases. The trim removed 4 bases at V and 4 bases at J, leaving 3 bases unmatched. The CDR3 loop spans 13 amino acids. CDR1 and CDR2 from the germline V gene are LGHDT and YNNKEL (reference sequence). As DNA, the CDR3 is TGTGCCAGCAGCCGCCGACAGGGCACTGAAGCTTTCTTT. Residues: CASSRRQGTEAFF. Based on the CDR3 plus reference TRBV3-1 and TRBJ1-1, the full variable domain is DTAVSQTPKYLVTQMGNDKSIKCEQNLGHDTMYWYKQDSKKFLKIMFSYNNKELIINETVPNRFSPKSPDKAHLNLHINSLELGDSAVYFCASSRRQGTEAFFGQGTRLTVV.

This clonotype was found many times. This beta chain is off target for a library built for alpha chains, so its abundance means little. This chain uses TRBV12-3 or TRBV12-4 with TRBJ1-3; D gene unclear. There are 14 residues in the CDR3. The germline V and J ends were trimmed by 5 bases and 0 bases, with 8 bases remaining between them. As DNA, the CDR3 is TGTGCCAGCAGTCCAAGGACCTCTGGAAACACCATATATTTT. Its translation: CASSPRTSGNTIYF.

This clonotype appeared many times. This beta chain was picked up by a library intended for alpha chains and is off target, so its count carries little meaning. The chain combines TRBV5-4 with TRBJ2-1; 12 bases map to TRBD2. Germline V CDR1 and CDR2: SGHNT, YYREEE (reference sequence). The CDR3 has 16 residues. Trimming removed 0 bases from V and 10 bases from J; junction bases left unmatched: 8. CDR3 residues: CASSLGGLAGIGEQFF. The CDR3 nucleotides are TGTGCCAGCAGCTTGGGCGGACTAGCGGGAATTGGGGAGCAGTTCTTC.

The sample holds many counts of this clonotype. This beta chain was picked up by a library intended for alpha chains and is off target, so its count carries little meaning. The rearrangement uses TRBV6-2 or TRBV6-3 and TRBJ1-4; D perhaps matches TRBD1 (6 bases). Germline V CDR1 and CDR2: MNHEY, SVGEGT. The CDR3 is 14 residues long. Trimming removed 6 bases from V and 7 bases from J, with 15 bases in between. The CDR3 DNA follows: TGTGCCAGCAGACAACAGGGTGGTGGTGAAAAACTGTTTTTT. Translated: CASRQQGGGEKLFF.

This clonotype was counted ten times or more. This beta chain is an off-target read within a library intended for alpha chains, so its frequency means little. V usage is TRBV29-1 and J usage is TRBJ1-2; D remains unclear. The CDR3 covers 13 residues. Trimming shortened V by 7 bases and J by 0 bases, and 12 bases separated the two germline ends. Germline V gene data show CDR1 as SQVTM and CDR2 as ANQGSEA. The CDR3 region is CSARTAANYGYTF. Written as DNA, the CDR3 is TGCAGCGCACGGACGGCTGCTAACTATGGCTACACCTTC.

At least ten counts were recorded for this clonotype. This beta chain is a stray sequence in a library constructed for alpha chains; its clone size is not meaningful. This chain links TRBV7-9 with TRBJ2-1; unclear D gene. The CDR3 has 14 amino acids. The V and J ends lost 5 bases and 4 bases respectively, with 12 bases between them. Germline V lookup: CDR1 SEHNR, CDR2 FQNEAQ (reference sequence). CDR3 sequence (DNA): TGTGCCAGCAGCCCCTCCCTTACTTACAATGAGCAGTTCTTC. This encodes CASSPSLTYNEQFF.

At least ten counts were recorded for this clonotype. With the library built for alpha chains, this beta chain is off target and its frequency is not meaningful. This rearrangement joins TRBV10-3 to TRBJ2-3, with D perhaps matching TRBD1 (5 bases). The CDR3 loop spans 15 amino acids. The V gene's germline CDR1 is ENHRY and CDR2 SYGVKD. V was pared by 10 bases and J by 0 bases, with 17 bases between. The chain's CDR3 is CATQGGRASTDTQYF. The CDR3 DNA is TGTGCCACCCAAGGTGGCAGGGCGAGCACAGATACGCAGTATTTT.

This clonotype has at least ten counts. Little can be read into the size of this beta chain, an off-target read in a library designed for alpha chains. This chain links TRBV3-1 with TRBJ1-3; D is possibly TRBD1 (6 bases). Germline assignment: CDR1 LGHDT and CDR2 YNNKEL (reference sequence). The CDR3 covers 16 residues. The V and J ends lost 6 bases and 0 bases respectively, with 15 bases between them. The CDR3 DNA reads as TGTGCCAGCAGTAACACGGGACAAATCTCTGGAAACACCATATATTTT. Amino acids: CASSNTGQISGNTIYF.

This clonotype was seen ten or more times. Since it is a stray read in a library aimed at alpha chains, this beta chain has a size that is not meaningful. This chain joins TRBV6-1 and TRBJ1-2; D is possibly TRBD1 (5 bases). Germline V gives CDR1 MNHNS, CDR2 SASEGT. The CDR3 has 15 residues. The ends were cut back, 10 bases at V and 4 bases at J, with 22 bases in the middle. The CDR3: CATTGTPGRTYGYTF. CDR3 DNA: TGTGCCACCACCGGGACTCCGGGGCGGACCTATGGCTACACCTTC.

This clonotype has at least ten counts. This beta chain slipped into a library made for alpha chains as a stray read, so its size is not meaningful. The chain combines TRBV6-1 with TRBJ2-4; TRBD1 or TRBD2 may be the D gene (5 bases each). V was trimmed by 10 bases and J by 0 bases, leaving 19 bases between them. There are 16 residues in the CDR3. The V gene's germline CDR1 is MNHNS and CDR2 SASEGT. The CDR3, as DNA: TGTGCCACCAACTCTATAGGGGAGAGAGCCAAAAACATTCAGTACTTC. It yields the protein CATNSIGERAKNIQYF.

This clonotype has ten or more counts. This beta chain represents an off-target read in a library built for alpha chains; its size is of limited meaning. The CDR3 region is CASSGYGNIQYF. The CDR3 DNA follows: TGTGCCAGCAGTGGTTACGGGAACATTCAGTACTTC. V is TRBV2 and J is TRBJ2-4; D uncertain. V was shortened by 4 bases and J by 7 bases, with 8 bases between the two germline ends. The CDR3 sequence is 12 residues long. CDR1 and CDR2 from the germline V gene are SNHLY and FYNNEI.

This clonotype occurred many times. The library was prepared for alpha chains; this beta chain is a stray read, so its frequency means little. The gene calls are TRBV11-1 and TRBJ2-6; no definite D call. CDR3 size: 16 residues. Germline V CDR1 and CDR2: SGHAT, FQDESV (reference sequence). The V end lost 1 base, the J end lost 0 bases, and 7 bases lay between the germline ends. CDR3 loop: CASSLGSDSGANVLTF. The CDR3 DNA sequence: TGTGCCAGCAGCTTAGGTTCGGACTCTGGGGCCAACGTCCTGACTTTC.

This clonotype has a count of ten or more. This beta chain turned up in a library designed for alpha chains; as an off-target read, its abundance says little. The chain uses TRBV12-5 and TRBJ2-3; D unclear. Germline V lookup: CDR1 LGHNT, CDR2 FRNRAP. The V end was cut by 5 bases, the J end by 4 bases, with 10 bases between. The CDR3 has 13 amino acids. CDR3 region: CASGLPSADTQYF. The CDR3, as DNA: TGTGCTAGTGGTCTCCCTTCTGCAGATACGCAGTATTTT.

This clonotype has ten or more counts. This beta chain lies outside the target of a library built for alpha chains; its clone size means little. The genes are TRBV11-2 and TRBJ1-5; 10 bases map to TRBD1. Germline lookup yields CDR1 SGHAT and CDR2 FQNNGV. With V trimmed by 1 base and J by 7 bases, 1 base remained unmatched. CDR3 length: 14 residues. In DNA form, the CDR3 reads TGTGCCAGCAGCTTAGGGACAGGGGGGCAGCCCCAGCATTTT. Translated: CASSLGTGGQPQHF.

This clonotype was detected many times. Within a library made for alpha chains, this beta chain is off target, and its count is uninformative. This chain joins TRBV12-3 or TRBV12-4 and TRBJ1-4, with 8 bases fitting TRBD1. The CDR3 contains 15 residues. The junction had 9 bases not matched to a gene; V was cut back by 5 bases and J by 7 bases. CDR3 amino acids: CASSPRGHGGEKLFF. CDR3 sequence (DNA): TGTGCCAGCAGTCCCAGGGGGCACGGGGGTGAAAAACTGTTTTTT.

This clonotype was recorded at least ten times. This beta chain is an off-target read within a library intended for alpha chains, so its frequency means little. This chain joins TRBV20-1 and TRBJ2-3, with D possibly TRBD2 on 6 matching bases. The CDR3 contains 16 residues. Trimming cost V 3 bases and J 3 bases, with 19 bases left between them. CDR1 DFQATT and CDR2 SNEGSKA come from the germline V gene (reference sequence). CDR3 sequence reads: CSASSFRGMETDTQYF. CDR3 in DNA: TGCAGTGCTAGTTCTTTTCGCGGGATGGAGACAGATACGCAGTATTTT.